The text below deals with one TCR beta chain. The authors' processing: Cell counts per sample came from amplifying reference gene primers. Repertoires were generated with immunoSEQ multiplex PCR, while TCRdb's copy carries only in-frame clones and drops some. The D gene and trimming were derived from the DNA, and the V and J assignments and clone size from that table. The table has about 150,000 clones, roughly 80% seen once; the top ten hold about 10%. The data were taken from a study of blood T cell repertoires in COVID-19. This CDR3 contains 13 residues. The germline CDR1 and CDR2 sequences are LGHDT and YNNKEL (reference sequence). The V gene lost 3 bases and the J gene lost 4 bases, with 10 bases spanning the gap.

The source is a man aged 50 to 59 who had recovered from COVID-19. This chain joins TRBV3-1 (or the pseudogene TRBV3-2) and TRBJ2-7; D ambiguous. Sequenced sample: PBMCs or T cells enriched from blood (not recorded which). CDR3: CASSQATVYEQYF. The CDR3 nucleotides read TGTGCCAGCAGCCAGGCAACAGTATACGAGCAGTACTTC.